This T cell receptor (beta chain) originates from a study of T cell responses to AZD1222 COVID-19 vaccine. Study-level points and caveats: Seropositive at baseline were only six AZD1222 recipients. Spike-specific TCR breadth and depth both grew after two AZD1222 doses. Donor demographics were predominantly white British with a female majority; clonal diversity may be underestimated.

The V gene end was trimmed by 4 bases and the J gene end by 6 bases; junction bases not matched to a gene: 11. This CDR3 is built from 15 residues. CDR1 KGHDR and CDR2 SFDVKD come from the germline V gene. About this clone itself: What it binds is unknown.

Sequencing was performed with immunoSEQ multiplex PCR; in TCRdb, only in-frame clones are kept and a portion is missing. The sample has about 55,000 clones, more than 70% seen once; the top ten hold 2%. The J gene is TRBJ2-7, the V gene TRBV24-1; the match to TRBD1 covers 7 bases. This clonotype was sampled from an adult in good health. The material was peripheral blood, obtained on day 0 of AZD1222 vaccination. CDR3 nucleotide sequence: TGTGCCACCAGTGACACAGGGGCGGTCGTGGGCGAGCAGTACTTC. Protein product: CATSDTGAVVGEQYF.